This TCR beta chain stems from a study of T cells in Graves' hyperthyroidism and ophthalmopathy. General study points: In blood, most of the thyroid clonotypes expanded above 0.001 were also present.

Patients aged 18 to 65 with hyperthyroidism were newly diagnosed, with duration under 2 months. Regions amplified from RNA transcripts were the TCR beta CDR3 regions. The TCR CDR3 first-round RT-PCR relied on the HTBI primer set. TCRdb called the multiplex PCR reads again in MiXCR, with one record for every CDR3 protein. Counted here are approximately 400,000 distinct CDR3 sequences, roughly 25% occurring once; the ten biggest clones make up 73%. As regards this clonotype: Its target is not known.

The CDR3 extends over 17 amino acids. Losses at the gene ends were 2 bases for V and 1 base for J; bases not matched to a gene: 7. Germline CDR1 and CDR2: SGHTA and FQGTGA. This rearrangement joins TRBV7-3 to TRBJ2-2, with 7 bases that match TRBD1. The source material was blood. The clonotype originates from a man aged 50 to 59 with Graves' hyperthyroidism. CDR3 loop: CASSLFVGTENTGELFF. CDR3 in DNA: TGTGCCAGCAGCTTATTCGTCGGGACAGAGAACACCGGGGAGCTGTTTTTT.